Described below is a single T cell receptor (beta chain) sequence and its context. Its antigen is not identified. The data stem from a study of cytomegalovirus exposure and HLA in healthy donors. Findings and caveats of the study: TCR beta V- and J-gene trimming was later associated with a missense DCLRE1C variant.

Use of 60 Vbeta and 13 Jbeta primers characterized the PCR. TCRdb keeps only in-frame clones here, not all; method: immunoSEQ multiplex PCR. The data hold 150,000 or so clones, with roughly 80% observed a single time. CDR3 length equals 18 residues. V lost 4 bases to trimming and J lost 4 bases, with 26 bases between them. Germline values: CDR1 SGHDT, CDR2 YYEEEE. This TCR was sampled from a man aged 30-40 years in good health and CMV-seropositive. Sample: PBMCs. V is TRBV5-6 and J is TRBJ1-2; possibly TRBD1 for D (6 bases). The DNA of the CDR3 is TGTGCCAGCAGCCAACCGGGATACAGGGTGACGGTGGCCTATGGCTACACCTTC. This gives the protein CASSQPGYRVTVAYGYTF.